The 18 T cell receptor beta chains presented below share a single source sample, sequenced in a study of CD8+ T cells in alopecia areata. The sequencing template was cDNA reverse transcribed from extracted RNA. Generated by immunoSEQ multiplex PCR, the TCRdb table keeps only in-frame clones and is missing some. Here the sample spans over 100,000 clones, around 53% being singletons. Treatment of the sample: oral pan-JAK inhibitor, 5-10 mg twice daily. The starting material was CD8+ T cells sorted from blood, obtained at week 24, from a patient treated with tofacitinib. Receptors originate from a human donor with alopecia areata.

V is TRBV4-1 and J is TRBJ2-7, with D unresolved. The CDR3 extends over 16 amino acids. The germline V gene encodes CDR1 MGHRA and CDR2 YSYEKL. The ends were cut back, 0 bases at V and 2 bases at J, with 14 bases in the middle. CDR3 in DNA: TGCGCCAGCAGCCAAGATGGGCAGGCTTTCACCTACGAGCAGTACTTC. It is translated as CASSQDGQAFTYEQYF.

The gene calls are TRBV27 and TRBJ1-1; 8 nucleotides match TRBD1. Per germline, CDR1 MNHEY and CDR2 SMNVEV (reference sequence). Trimming removed 7 bases from V and 5 bases from J; junction bases left unmatched: 9. CDR3 length: 14 residues. DNA of the CDR3: TGTGCCAGCACTCCGACAGGGGCGAGTACTGAAGCTTTCTTT. Residues: CASTPTGASTEAFF.

This chain uses TRBV27 with TRBJ2-7, with D perhaps matching TRBD1 (6 bases). Germline assignment: CDR1 MNHEY and CDR2 SMNVEV (reference sequence). This CDR3 comprises 14 residues. V lost 4 bases and J lost 3, with 13 bases in between. CDR3 nucleotides: TGTGCCAGCAGTTCGGACAGAGGGGACTACGAGCAGTACTTC. It encodes CASSSDRGDYEQYF.

Only one count was recorded for this clone. The chain has TRBV13 and TRBJ2-7; 7 bases fit TRBD2. Germline CDR1 reads PRHDT; CDR2 reads FYEKMQ (reference sequence). This CDR3 is 14 amino acids long. Unmatched junction bases numbered 8, after V lost 7 bases and J lost 2 bases. CDR3 sequence (DNA): TGTGCCAGCAAACCCACTAGCGCGCCCTACGAGCAGTACTTC. It specifies CASKPTSAPYEQYF.

The V and J genes are TRBV5-1 and TRBJ2-1; 7 bases match TRBD1. The CDR3 has 13 amino acids. Germline assignment: CDR1 SGHRS and CDR2 YFSETQ. V lost 1 base to trimming and J lost 9 bases; unmatched junction nucleotides: 4. In nucleotides, the CDR3 is TGCGCCAGCAGCTTGACAGGGGACGGTGAGCAGTTCTTC. It translates to CASSLTGDGEQFF.

The CDR3 here is CASSGQGVKQFF. The CDR3 DNA reads TGTGCCAGCAGCGGACAGGGGGTGAAGCAGTTCTTC. The genes are TRBV13 and TRBJ2-1, with 10 bases lining up with TRBD1. The CDR3 totals 12 residues. Germline CDR1 PRHDT, CDR2 FYEKMQ (reference sequence). The trim removed 5 bases at V and 11 bases at J, leaving 3 bases unmatched.

As for this clone: Relative to the germline gene, one junction end is altered; a read error may explain this. This chain joins TRBV7-7 and TRBJ1-1, with D hard to call. CDR1 and CDR2 (germline): SSHAT, FNYEAQ (reference sequence). The CDR3 sequence is 13 residues long. Here the CDR3 reads CASSTGENTEAFF. The CDR3 nucleotides read TGTGCTAGCAGCACGGGAGAGAACACTGAAGCTTTCTTT. The whole variable domain, remainder taken from reference TRBV7-7 and TRBJ1-1, is GAGVSQSPRYKVTKRGQDVTLRCDPISSHATLYWYQQALGQGPEFLTYFNYEAQPDKSGLPSDRFSAERPEGSISTLTIQRTEQRDSAMYRCASSTGENTEAFFGQGTRLTVV.

The genes are TRBV27 and TRBJ1-6, with 12 bases that match TRBD1. The germline gives CDR1 MNHEY, CDR2 SMNVEV (reference sequence). CDR3 length: 15 residues. Germline trimming cut 0 bases from V and 10 bases from J; bases unmatched to any gene: 1. CDR3 amino acids: CASSLSGQGASPLHF. In DNA, the CDR3 is TGTGCCAGCAGTTTATCGGGACAGGGGGCGTCACCCCTCCACTTT.

This chain joins TRBV5-6 and TRBJ1-6, with TRBD1 as a possible D gene (5 bases). The CDR3 has 14 amino acids. Trimming left V 2 bases short and J 10 bases short, with 13 bases between. Germline lookup yields CDR1 SGHDT and CDR2 YYEEEE. The DNA of the CDR3 is TGTGCCAGCAGCTTTTCCAGGGAATACTCACCCCTCCACTTT. Translating it yields CASSFSREYSPLHF. The full variable domain, its missing parts supplied by reference TRBV5-6 and TRBJ1-6, is DAGVTQSPTHLIKTRGQQVTLRCSPKSGHDTVSWYQQALGQGPQFIFQYYEEEERQRGNFPDRFSGHQFPNYSSELNVNALLLGDSALYLCASSFSREYSPLHFGNGTRLTVT.

The genes are TRBV5-6 and TRBJ1-4, with D perhaps matching TRBD1 (6 bases). The germline V gene has CDR1 SGHDT and CDR2 YYEEEE. V was pared by 3 bases and J by 7 bases, with 10 bases between. The CDR3 runs to 13 residues. In nucleotides, the CDR3 is TGTGCCAGCAGCTGGGGGCCGGGTGAAAAACTGTTTTTT. Encoded protein: CASSWGPGEKLFF.

This chain uses TRBV7-8 with TRBJ1-6; TRBD1 aligns across 7 bases. Trimming removed 2 bases from V and 8 bases from J; junction bases left unmatched: 6. This CDR3 contains 15 residues. In germline, CDR1 is SGHVS, CDR2 FQNEAQ. CDR3 in amino acids: CASSLPAGGDSPLHF. CDR3 nucleotide sequence: TGTGCCAGCAGCTTACCGGCAGGGGGTGATTCACCCCTCCACTTT.

This chain links TRBV9 with TRBJ1-4; no clear D. CDR3 length equals 13 residues. Germline CDR1 and CDR2: SGDLS and YYNGEE. Trimming took 0 bases from V and 8 from J, leaving 8 bases between them. DNA for the CDR3: TGTGCCAGCAGCGTAGGGTCAGACGAAAAACTGTTTTTT. It codes for CASSVGSDEKLFF.

The rearrangement uses TRBV5-1 and TRBJ2-7; D possibly uses TRBD1 or TRBD2 (5 bases each). With 5 bases removed from V and 2 bases from J, the gap between germline ends came to 11 bases. The CDR3 length is 13 residues. Germline V CDR1 and CDR2: SGHRS, YFSETQ. The CDR3 sequence: CASRRDGTYEQYF. CDR3 bases: TGCGCCAGCAGAAGGGACGGAACCTACGAGCAGTACTTC.

There are a few counts of this clone. The rearrangement links TRBV6-6 to TRBJ2-3; TRBD2 matches at 12 bases. The V gene end was trimmed by 0 bases and the J gene end by 5 bases; junction bases not matched to a gene: 3. Germline-derived CDR1 and CDR2 are MNHNY and SVGAGI (reference sequence). CDR3 size: 16 residues. CDR3 sequence (DNA): TGTGCCAGCAGTTACTCGCCTAGCGGGGGGGGAGATACGCAGTATTTT. It is translated as CASSYSPSGGGDTQYF.

The V call is TRBV16, the J call TRBJ1-1; 9 bases map to TRBD1. The CDR3 sequence is 11 residues long. The trim removed 6 bases at V and 11 bases at J, leaving 4 bases unmatched. Per germline, CDR1 KGHSY and CDR2 FQNENV. This CDR3 reads CASSYDRGAFF. CDR3 DNA sequence: TGTGCCAGCAGTTACGACAGGGGGGCTTTCTTT.

This chain joins TRBV2 and TRBJ2-7; 7 positions match TRBD1. Germline trimming cut 6 bases from V and 5 bases from J; bases unmatched to any gene: 7. CDR3 length equals 13 residues. Germline V lookup: CDR1 SNHLY, CDR2 FYNNEI. CDR3 bases: TGTGCCAGCAGGGATGTGGGACAGAACGAGCAGTACTTC. Protein sequence: CASRDVGQNEQYF.

V is TRBV2 and J is TRBJ1-4; TRBD1 matches at 8 bases. The CDR3 spans 13 residues. Trimming at V came to 7 bases and at J to 8 bases, leaving 6 bases not matched to a gene. Germline values: CDR1 SNHLY, CDR2 FYNNEI. The CDR3 loop reads CASIGQGGEKLFF. CDR3 in DNA: TGTGCCAGCATCGGACAGGGAGGAGAAAAACTGTTTTTT. Complete variable domain (other parts from reference TRBV2 and TRBJ1-4): EPEVTQTPSHQVTQMGQEVILRCVPISNHLYFYWYRQILGQKVEFLVSFYNNEISEKSEIFDDQFSVERPDGSNFTLKIRSTKLEDSAMYFCASIGQGGEKLFFGSGTQLSVL.

The CDR3 DNA sequence: TGTGCCAGCAGTCCCCCTCCGGGACAGGGGAATCCCTACGAGCAGTACTTC. It encodes CASSPPPGQGNPYEQYF. The chain is built from TRBV27 and TRBJ2-7; TRBD1 agrees at 10 bases. Germline CDR1 reads MNHEY; CDR2 reads SMNVEV (reference sequence). After removal of 5 bases from V and 2 bases from J, the junction contained 12 bases not matched to a gene. This CDR3 is built from 17 residues.